Listed below are T cell receptor beta chains from one sample, sequenced in a study of T and B cells in COVID-19 patients. TCRdb analysed the multiplex PCR reads with MiXCR anew, one entry per CDR3 protein. Of approximately 17,000 distinct CDR3 sequences listed, approximately 26% were seen once; the top ten hold approximately 3.4%. What was sequenced was blood. Source of these receptors: a human donor who had recovered from COVID-19. CDR3s include the opening cysteine and the closing phenylalanine or tryptophan. The D gene is left open where the match is weak. Size values are once, few and many counts, or a class for expanded clones, and some rows have none.

D | size | J | V | CDR3 | DNA
. | . | TRBJ2-7 | TRBV20-1 | CSAKTASTATYEQYF | TGCAGTGCTAAAACTGCCAGCACGGCGACCTACGAGCAGTACTTC
TRBD2 | few | TRBJ2-4 | TRBV12-3/TRBV12-4 | CASSPSSGSNIQYF | TGTGCCAGCAGCCCTTCTAGCGGGAGTAACATTCAGTACTTC
. | . | TRBJ2-1 | TRBV13 | CASSFNYEQFF | TGTGCCAGCAGTTTTAACTATGAGCAGTTCTTC
TRBD1 | few | TRBJ1-2 | TRBV27 | CASSPGTGVSYGYTF | TGTGCCAGCAGTCCCGGGACAGGGGTCTCTTATGGCTACACCTTC
TRBD2 | . | TRBJ2-1 | TRBV20-1 | CSARTGLAGHNEQFF | TGCAGTGCTAGAACGGGACTAGCGGGACACAATGAGCAGTTCTTC
TRBD1 | few | TRBJ2-1 | TRBV6-2/TRBV6-3 | CASSSRDSVTDEQFF | TGTGCCAGCAGTTCCAGGGACAGCGTTACGGATGAGCAGTTCTTC
. | . | TRBJ1-1 | TRBV12-3/TRBV12-4 | CASRTNTEAFF | TGTGCCAGCAGAACGAACACTGAAGCTTTCTTT
. | . | TRBJ2-6 | TRBV12-3/TRBV12-4 | CASGLDSSKANVLTF | TGTGCTAGTGGTTTGGACAGCTCTAAGGCCAACGTCCTGACTTTC
. | . | TRBJ1-5 | TRBV27 | CAISESAGASNQPQHF | TGTGCCATCAGTGAGTCGGCAGGGGCCAGCAATCAGCCCCAGCATTTT
. | . | TRBJ1-5 | TRBV27 | CASSLVSGVRNQPQHF | TGTGCCAGCAGTTTGGTTTCTGGGGTTCGGAATCAGCCCCAGCATTTT
TRBD1 | many | TRBJ2-3 | TRBV18 | CASSKDRERTDTQYF | TGTGCCAGCTCCAAGGACAGGGAGAGAACAGATACGCAGTATTTT
TRBD1 | . | TRBJ1-1 | TRBV5-4 | CASSLTDRAEAFF | TGTGCCAGCAGCTTGACAGACAGGGCTGAAGCTTTCTTT
. | many | TRBJ2-1 | TRBV12-3/TRBV12-4 | CASSAPRLGHEDKNEQFF | TGTGCCAGCAGTGCCCCACGTTTAGGACACGAGGATAAGAATGAGCAGTTCTTC
. | . | TRBJ2-7 | TRBV18 | CASSPTEGAVRYEQYF | TGTGCCAGCTCACCAACAGAGGGAGCCGTCCGCTACGAGCAGTACTTC
TRBD1 | . | TRBJ1-3 | TRBV29-1 | CSVDGTGENF | TGCAGCGTTGACGGGACAGGGGAAAATTTT
. | medium-sized | TRBJ2-6 | TRBV29-1 | CSATASGANVLTF | TGCAGCGCTACAGCCTCTGGGGCCAACGTCCTGACTTTC
TRBD2 | . | TRBJ2-5 | TRBV19 | CASSTSTGGGETQYF | TGTGCCAGTAGTACTTCGACGGGGGGGGGGGAGACCCAGTACTTC
. | . | TRBJ1-5 | TRBV6-1 | CASSQDIKGGQPQHF | TGTGCCAGCAGTCAGGACATTAAGGGCGGTCAGCCCCAGCATTTT
TRBD2 | . | TRBJ2-7 | TRBV7-2 | CASSSLSGISYEQYF | TGTGCCAGCAGCTCCCTTAGCGGGATTTCCTACGAGCAGTACTTC
. | . | TRBJ2-7 | TRBV12-5 | CASGLGLRYEQYF | TGTGCTAGTGGTTTGGGACTTCGCTACGAGCAGTACTTC
TRBD1 | . | TRBJ2-7 | TRBV12-3/TRBV12-4 | CASRTGTVIYEQYF | TGTGCCAGCAGGACCGGGACAGTAATATACGAGCAGTACTTC
. | . | TRBJ1-5 | TRBV5-1 | CASSPGSNSNQPQHF | TGCGCCAGCAGCCCTGGGAGCAATAGCAATCAGCCCCAGCATTTT
. | . | TRBJ2-1 | TRBV5-1 | CASSSGYNEQFF | TGCGCCAGCAGCTCCGGTTACAATGAGCAGTTCTTC
. | . | TRBJ1-5 | TRBV28 | CASSPLGGNQPQHF | TGTGCCAGCAGCCCCCTGGGCGGCAATCAGCCCCAGCATTTT
TRBD2 | many | TRBJ2-7 | TRBV5-4 | CASSGGSGRDYPYEQYF | TGTGCCAGCTCCGGGGGCAGCGGGAGGGACTATCCCTACGAGCAGTACTTC
TRBD2 | . | TRBJ2-3 | TRBV5-1 | CASRLATDTQYF | TGCGCCAGCAGACTAGCGACAGATACGCAGTATTTT
. | few | TRBJ1-2 | TRBV6-5 | CASSYAGWDNTNYGYTF | TGTGCCAGCAGTTACGCCGGTTGGGACAACACTAACTATGGCTACACCTTC
TRBD2 | many | TRBJ2-2 | TRBV19 | CASSTGLAGGGTGELFF | TGTGCCAGTAGTACGGGACTAGCGGGAGGTGGCACCGGGGAGCTGTTTTTT
. | . | TRBJ2-1 | TRBV4-2 | CASSQSNSGEQFF | TGTGCCAGCAGCCAAAGTAATAGCGGAGAGCAGTTCTTC
TRBD2 | medium-sized | TRBJ2-1 | TRBV6-5 | CASSRSGSYNEQFF | TGTGCCAGCAGTCGTAGCGGGAGCTACAATGAGCAGTTCTTC
. | medium-sized | TRBJ1-5 | TRBV19 | CASSFRPRGNQPQHF | TGTGCCAGTAGTTTTCGACCGAGGGGCAATCAGCCCCAGCATTTT
. | . | TRBJ1-2 | TRBV12-3/TRBV12-4 | CASGPFGPIYGYTF | TGTGCCAGCGGCCCATTCGGACCGATCTATGGCTACACCTTC
. | . | TRBJ1-3 | TRBV6-5 | CASSPPGPNAIYF | TGTGCCAGCAGCCCTCCAGGTCCGAACGCCATATATTTT
. | medium-sized | TRBJ1-5 | TRBV29-1 | CSVILDRSEHF | TGCAGCGTTATCTTGGACAGATCAGAACATTTT
. | medium-sized | TRBJ1-3 | TRBV19 | CASRSSGNTIYF | TGTGCCTCGAGGAGCTCTGGAAACACCATATATTTT
TRBD2 | medium-sized | TRBJ2-3 | TRBV29-1 | CSVGERGPFTDTQYF | TGCAGCGTTGGGGAGCGGGGGCCTTTCACAGATACGCAGTATTTT
. | medium-sized | TRBJ1-6 | TRBV29-1 | CSVGDRFNSPLHF | TGCAGCGTTGGAGACAGGTTCAATTCACCCCTCCACTTT
TRBD1 | many | TRBJ2-7 | TRBV12-3/TRBV12-4 | CASSQSGTVSLEQYF | TGTGCCAGCAGTCAATCCGGGACAGTGTCCCTCGAGCAGTACTTC
. | many | TRBJ1-3 | TRBV15 | CATSGEYSWGNTIYF | TGTGCCACCAGCGGGGAGTACAGCTGGGGGAACACCATATATTTT
TRBD2 | many | TRBJ2-5 | TRBV5-4 | CASKTGGIQETQYF | TGTGCCAGCAAGACGGGGGGGATCCAAGAGACCCAGTACTTC
. | few | TRBJ2-5 | TRBV7-6 | CASSSWTAQETQYF | TGTGCCAGCAGCTCCTGGACAGCACAAGAGACCCAGTACTTC
. | . | TRBJ2-3 | TRBV12-3/TRBV12-4 | CASSLAGAGTDTQYF | TGTGCCAGCAGTTTAGCGGGAGCAGGCACAGATACGCAGTATTTT
. | few | TRBJ1-5 | TRBV13 | CASSRQNSNQPQHF | TGTGCCAGCAGCCGACAAAATAGCAATCAGCCCCAGCATTTT
. | . | TRBJ2-3 | TRBV10-1 | CASSDLREGAGPTDTQYF | TGCGCCAGCAGCGACCTAAGAGAAGGTGCAGGGCCCACAGATACGCAGTATTTT
. | few | TRBJ2-5 | TRBV10-3 | CAAAFTSSQETQYF | TGTGCCGCCGCGTTTACCTCGTCCCAAGAGACCCAGTACTTC
. | few | TRBJ1-3 | TRBV5-6 | CASSRGGPFGGNTIYF | TGTGCCAGCAGCCGGGGCGGACCGTTTGGAGGAAACACCATATATTTT
. | many | TRBJ1-4 | TRBV15 | CATSRGVGEKLFF | TGTGCCACCAGCAGGGGGGTAGGGGAAAAACTGTTTTTT